Each of the 19 T cell receptor beta chains below was sequenced from the same sample in a study of T-cell reconstitution after alpha-beta-depleted transplantation in children. Unique molecular identifiers were incorporated during preparation of the TCRbeta library. Each CDR3 protein gets one entry after TCRdb re-called the PCR reads with MiXCR. The table has fewer than 550,000 distinct CDR3 sequences, over 10% seen once. This specimen consisted of PBMCs, mostly from graft donor cells, obtained 180 days after TCRalphabeta/CD19-depleted stem cell transplant. The receptor set was obtained from a female patient aged 2-9 years who had a stem cell transplant for aplastic anemia, so the T cells may come from the graft donor.

The V call is TRBV7-2, the J call TRBJ2-7; D unresolved. Per germline, CDR1 SGHTA and CDR2 FQGNSA. The CDR3 extends over 14 amino acids. V gave up 1 base and J gave up 1 base, with 8 bases separating them. The CDR3 DNA reads as TGTGCCAGCAGCTTAGACGTTCGGTCCTACGAGCAGTACGTC. This encodes CASSLDVRSYEQYV.

CDR3 in amino acids: CSARGNLESSYNEQFF. CDR3 bases: TGCAGTGCTAGAGGTAACCTAGAGAGCTCCTACAATGAGCAGTTCTTC. This sequence joins TRBV20-1 and TRBJ2-1; no reliable D call. CDR3 length equals 16 residues. Trimming removed 1 base from V and 0 bases from J, with 13 bases in between. CDR1 and CDR2 (germline): DFQATT, SNEGSKA (reference sequence).

This clonotype was counted ten times or more. The DNA for the CDR3 is TGCAGCGTTGCCCCCGGACTGTACTCTGGGGCCAACGTCCTGACTTTC. Its protein product is CSVAPGLYSGANVLTF. This chain links TRBV29-1 with TRBJ2-6; tentative D call: TRBD2 (5 bases). The CDR3 runs 16 residues. In germline, CDR1 is SQVTM, CDR2 ANQGSEA. The V end was cut by 4 bases, the J end by 0 bases, with 13 bases between.

This clonotype was seen only a few times. The V call is TRBV7-3, the J call TRBJ2-3; 9 bases fit TRBD2. The CDR3 covers 13 residues. Per the germline V gene, CDR1 is SGHTA and CDR2 is FQGTGA. The J segment lost 5 bases and the V segment lost 5 bases, leaving 2 bases of the junction unmatched. CDR3 region: CASSISGRDTQYF. CDR3 DNA: TGTGCCAGCAGCATTAGCGGGAGAGATACGCAGTATTTT.

This clonotype was detected a few times. J is TRBJ1-1 and V is TRBV6-5; D unclear. The CDR3 runs 15 residues. The V gene's germline CDR1 is MNHEY and CDR2 SVGAGI. V was cut by 2 bases and J by 3 bases, with 13 bases left in between. The CDR3 reads CASSYSPLRDTEAFF. The CDR3 bases are TGTGCCAGCAGTTACAGTCCTTTGCGAGACACTGAAGCTTTCTTT.

This clonotype was counted between two and nine times. J is TRBJ2-4 and V is TRBV5-6, with a weak D call TRBD1 (5 bases). V was shortened by 0 bases and J by 0 bases, with 13 bases between the two germline ends. Germline CDR1 and CDR2: SGHDT and YYEEEE. The CDR3 sequence is 17 residues long. CDR3 protein: CASSLGQTNLAKNIQYF. In nucleotides, the CDR3 is TGTGCCAGCAGCTTGGGACAGACGAATTTAGCCAAAAACATTCAGTACTTC.

This clonotype was observed a handful of times. The V gene is TRBV6-5, the J gene TRBJ2-2; TRBD2 matches 9 bases. This CDR3 spans 18 amino acids. Trimming at V came to 0 bases and at J to 6 bases, leaving 11 bases not matched to a gene. Germline V gives CDR1 MNHEY, CDR2 SVGAGI. This chain's CDR3 is CASSYSGFAGGPAGELFF. CDR3 sequence (DNA): TGTGCCAGCAGTTACTCAGGTTTTGCGGGAGGGCCCGCCGGGGAGCTGTTTTTT.

The chain recombines TRBV7-9 with TRBJ2-3, with D possibly matching TRBD2 (6 bases). Trimming took off 5 bases at V and 2 bases at J, with 14 bases between the two ends. This CDR3 is built from 15 residues. CDR1 and CDR2 from the germline V gene are SEHNR and FQNEAQ (reference sequence). The CDR3 loop reads CASSRRDSHTDTQYF. The CDR3 nucleotides read TGTGCCAGCAGCCGGAGGGACTCTCACACAGATACGCAGTATTTT.

J is TRBJ2-3 and V is TRBV10-3, with 8 nucleotides matching TRBD2. V shed 10 bases and J 6 bases; nucleotides not matched to a gene: 12. Germline V lookup: CDR1 ENHRY, CDR2 SYGVKD. This CDR3 is built from 14 residues. Written as DNA, the CDR3 is TGTGCCACCCCTGAGCGGGAGTCTCGGGATACGCAGTATTTT. This gives the protein CATPERESRDTQYF.

V gene TRBV20-1 combines with J gene TRBJ2-3; D is undetermined. The CDR3 is made up of 13 amino acids. CDR1 is DFQATT and CDR2 is SNEGSKA in the germline V gene (reference sequence). Deletions cut 3 bases from V and 0 bases from J, with 7 bases between. CDR3 bases: TGCAGTGCTAGTCGTCAAAGCACAGATACGCAGTATTTT. It is translated as CSASRQSTDTQYF.

The genes are TRBV19 and TRBJ2-1, with TRBD2 matching 10 bases. There are 18 residues in the CDR3. CDR1 and CDR2 (germline): LNHDA, SQIVND (reference sequence). The V gene end was trimmed by 0 bases and the J gene end by 0 bases; junction bases not matched to a gene: 5. The chain's CDR3 is CASSIDVSSGSSYNEQFF. The CDR3 coding sequence is TGTGCCAGTAGTATAGATGTTTCTAGCGGGAGCTCCTACAATGAGCAGTTCTTC.

V gene TRBV10-2 combines with J gene TRBJ2-1, with unresolved D. Trimming pared 4 bases from V and 5 bases from J, leaving 9 bases between. This CDR3 is built from 13 residues. Germline V gives CDR1 WSHSY, CDR2 SAAADI. The CDR3 reads CASSVCGHNEQFF. DNA for the CDR3: TGCGCCAGCAGTGTGTGCGGACACAATGAGCAGTTCTTC.

This clonotype has more than one count but fewer than ten. The rearrangement uses TRBV20-1 and TRBJ2-1; weak D call: TRBD2 (5 bases). This CDR3 is built from 17 residues. The V and J ends lost 0 bases and 2 bases respectively, with 17 bases between them. Germline assignment: CDR1 DFQATT and CDR2 SNEGSKA (reference sequence). CDR3 in DNA: TGCAGTGCTAGAGAGCCGGCGGCGGGTCTAACCTACAATGAGCAGTTCTTC. Its translation: CSAREPAAGLTYNEQFF.

This clonotype was observed a handful of times. The chain employs TRBV28 and TRBJ2-5, with a possible D match to TRBD2 (6 bases). The CDR3 consists of 16 residues. CDR1 MDHEN and CDR2 SYDVKM come from the germline V gene. Between the trimmed V and J ends, which lost 1 base and 1 base, there was a span of 13 bases. CDR3 in DNA: TGTGCCAGCAGTTTATACGGGCGGGGAACCCAAGAGACCCAGTACTTC. Translating it yields CASSLYGRGTQETQYF.

This chain joins TRBV5-1 and TRBJ2-6; D call uncertain. V was cut by 1 base and J by 4 bases, with 6 bases left in between. Germline loops: CDR1 SGHRS, CDR2 YFSETQ. The CDR3 loop spans 14 amino acids. The CDR3 DNA reads as TGCGCCAGCAGCTTGCCAGAAGGGGCCAACGTCCTGACTTTC. Translating it yields CASSLPEGANVLTF. Complete variable domain (other parts from reference TRBV5-1 and TRBJ2-6): KAGVTQTPRYLIKTRGQQVTLSCSPISGHRSVSWYQQTPGQGLQFLFEYFSETQRNKGNFPGRFSGRQFSNSRSEMNVSTLELGDSALYLCASSLPEGANVLTFGAGSRLTVL.

The CDR3 DNA is TGTGCCAGCAGTTTCTATTGGGGGGAGGGGCCCAAAAACATTCAGTACTTC. Protein sequence: CASSFYWGEGPKNIQYF. The genes are TRBV12-3 or TRBV12-4 and TRBJ2-4; 7 positions agree with TRBD2. The CDR3 has 17 amino acids. V lost 3 bases to trimming and J lost 2 bases; unmatched junction nucleotides: 10.

In its sample, this clonotype was seen a few times. V and J are TRBV20-1 and TRBJ2-1; 7 bases match TRBD1. The CDR3 loop spans 19 amino acids. V shed 0 bases, J shed 0 bases, and the junction held 14 bases outside the gene matches. Germline V gene lookup returns CDR1 DFQATT and CDR2 SNEGSKA (reference sequence). In DNA form, the CDR3 reads TGCAGTGCTAGAGACCTCTCACCCTGGACAGGCCCCTCCTACAATGAGCAGTTCTTC. It yields the protein CSARDLSPWTGPSYNEQFF.

This clonotype was seen ten or more times. The chain employs TRBV5-6 and TRBJ2-7; D not certain. The V gene's germline CDR1 is SGHDT and CDR2 YYEEEE. V lost 1 base and J lost 5, with 4 bases in between. This CDR3 spans 11 amino acids. CDR3 amino acids: CASSLLHEQYF. The CDR3 nucleotides are TGTGCCAGCAGCTTGCTCCACGAGCAGTACTTC.

This clonotype was counted many times. The gene calls are TRBV28 and TRBJ1-2; the D is unclear. The CDR3 runs 13 residues. Trimming left V 2 bases short and J 8 bases short, with 12 bases between. Per the germline V gene, CDR1 is MDHEN and CDR2 is SYDVKM. The CDR3 region is CASSLGDPVGYTF. The CDR3 DNA sequence: TGTGCCAGCAGTTTAGGAGACCCTGTGGGCTACACCTTC.